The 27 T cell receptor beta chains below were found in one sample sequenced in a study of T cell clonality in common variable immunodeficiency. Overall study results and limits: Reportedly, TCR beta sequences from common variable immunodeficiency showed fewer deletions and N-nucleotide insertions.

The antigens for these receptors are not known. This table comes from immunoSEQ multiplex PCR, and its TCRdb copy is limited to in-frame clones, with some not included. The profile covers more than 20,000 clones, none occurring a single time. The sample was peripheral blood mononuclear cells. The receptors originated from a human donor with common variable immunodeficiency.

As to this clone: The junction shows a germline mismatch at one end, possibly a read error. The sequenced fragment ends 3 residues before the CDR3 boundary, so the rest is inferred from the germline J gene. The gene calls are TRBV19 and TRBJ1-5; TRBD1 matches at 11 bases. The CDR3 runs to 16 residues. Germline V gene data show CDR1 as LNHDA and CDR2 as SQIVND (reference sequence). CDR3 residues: CASSPRTGGGKQPQHF. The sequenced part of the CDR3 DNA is TGTGCCAGTAGTCCACGGACAGGGGGCGGCAAGCAGCCC. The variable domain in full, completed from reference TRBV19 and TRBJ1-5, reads DGGITQSPKYLFRKEGQNVTLSCEQNLNHDAMYWYRQDPGQGLRLIYYSQIVNDFQKGDIAEGYSVSREKKESFPLTVTSAQKNPTAFYLCASSPRTGGGKQPQHFGDGTRLSIL.

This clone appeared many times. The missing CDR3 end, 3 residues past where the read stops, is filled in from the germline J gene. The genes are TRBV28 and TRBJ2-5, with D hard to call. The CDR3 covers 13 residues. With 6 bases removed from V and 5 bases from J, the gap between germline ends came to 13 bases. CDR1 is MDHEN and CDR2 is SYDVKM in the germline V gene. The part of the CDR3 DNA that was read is TGTGCCAGCAGCCTCAAAGGGTCGGAGACC. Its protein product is CASSLKGSET. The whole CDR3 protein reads CASSLKGSETQYF.

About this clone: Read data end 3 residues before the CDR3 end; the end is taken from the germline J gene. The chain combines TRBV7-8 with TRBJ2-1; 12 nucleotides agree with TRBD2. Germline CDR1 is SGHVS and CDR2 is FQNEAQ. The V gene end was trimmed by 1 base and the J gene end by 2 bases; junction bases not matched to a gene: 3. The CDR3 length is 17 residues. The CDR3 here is CASSLVASGGAYNEQFF. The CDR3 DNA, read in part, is TGTGCCAGCAGCTTAGTGGCTAGCGGGGGGGCCTACAATGAG.

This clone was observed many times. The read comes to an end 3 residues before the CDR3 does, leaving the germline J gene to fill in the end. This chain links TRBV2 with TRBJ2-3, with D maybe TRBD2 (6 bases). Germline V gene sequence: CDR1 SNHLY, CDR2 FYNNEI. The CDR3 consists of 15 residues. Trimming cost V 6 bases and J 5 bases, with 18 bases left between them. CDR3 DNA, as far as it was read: TGTGCCAGCAGCGGGATGGAGGGGACTGGAGATACG. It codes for CASSGMEGTGDT. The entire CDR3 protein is CASSGMEGTGDTQYF.

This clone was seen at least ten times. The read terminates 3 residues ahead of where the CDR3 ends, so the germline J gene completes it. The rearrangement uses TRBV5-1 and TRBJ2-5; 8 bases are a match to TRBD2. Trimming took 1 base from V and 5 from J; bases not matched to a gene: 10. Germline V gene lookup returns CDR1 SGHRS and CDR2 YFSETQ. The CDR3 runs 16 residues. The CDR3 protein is CASSLTRGGLGETQYF. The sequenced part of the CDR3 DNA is TGCGCCAGCAGCTTGACCCGGGGGGGCCTGGGGGAGACC.

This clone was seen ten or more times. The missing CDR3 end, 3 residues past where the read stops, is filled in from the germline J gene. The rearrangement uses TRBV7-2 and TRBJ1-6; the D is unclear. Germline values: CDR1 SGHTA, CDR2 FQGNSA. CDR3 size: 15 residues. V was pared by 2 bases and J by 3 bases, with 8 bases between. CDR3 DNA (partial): TGTGCCAGCAGCTTACAGGCTAACTATAATTCACCC. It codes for CASSLQANYNSP. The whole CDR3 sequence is CASSLQANYNSPLHF.

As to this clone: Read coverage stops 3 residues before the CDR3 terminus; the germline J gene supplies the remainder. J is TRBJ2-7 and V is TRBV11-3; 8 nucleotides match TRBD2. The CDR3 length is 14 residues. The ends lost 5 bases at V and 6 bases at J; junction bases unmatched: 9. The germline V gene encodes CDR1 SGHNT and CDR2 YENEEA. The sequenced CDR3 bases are TGTGCCAGCAGCCACAGTAGGACTAGCACCGAG. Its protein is CASSHSRTSTE. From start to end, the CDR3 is CASSHSRTSTEQYF.

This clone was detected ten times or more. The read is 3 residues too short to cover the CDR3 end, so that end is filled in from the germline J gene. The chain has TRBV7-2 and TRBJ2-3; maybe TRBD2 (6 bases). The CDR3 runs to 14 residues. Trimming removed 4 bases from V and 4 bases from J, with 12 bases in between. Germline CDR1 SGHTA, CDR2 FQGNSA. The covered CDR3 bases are TGTGCCAGCAGCTCCCCGGGGAGGCCAGATACG. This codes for CASSSPGRPDT. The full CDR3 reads CASSSPGRPDTQYF.

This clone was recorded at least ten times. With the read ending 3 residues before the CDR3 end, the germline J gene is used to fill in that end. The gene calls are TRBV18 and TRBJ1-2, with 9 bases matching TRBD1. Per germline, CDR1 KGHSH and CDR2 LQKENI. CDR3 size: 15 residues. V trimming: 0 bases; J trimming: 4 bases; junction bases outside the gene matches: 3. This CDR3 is CASSPPGTGSYGYTF. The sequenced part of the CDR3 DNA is TGTGCCAGCTCACCACCGGGGACAGGGTCCTATGGC.

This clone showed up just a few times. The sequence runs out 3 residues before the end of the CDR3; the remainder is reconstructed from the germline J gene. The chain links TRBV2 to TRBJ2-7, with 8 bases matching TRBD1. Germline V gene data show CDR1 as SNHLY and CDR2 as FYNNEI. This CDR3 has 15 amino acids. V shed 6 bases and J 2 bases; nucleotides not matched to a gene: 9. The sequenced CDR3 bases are TGTGCCAGCAGCCTAAACAGGGGGGCCCCCTACGAG. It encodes CASSLNRGAPYE. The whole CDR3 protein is CASSLNRGAPYEQYF.

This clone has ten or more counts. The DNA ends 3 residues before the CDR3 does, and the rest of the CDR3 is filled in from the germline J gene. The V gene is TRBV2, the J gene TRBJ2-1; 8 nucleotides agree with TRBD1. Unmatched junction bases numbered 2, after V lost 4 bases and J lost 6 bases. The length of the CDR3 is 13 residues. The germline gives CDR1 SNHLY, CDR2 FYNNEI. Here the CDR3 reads CASSAGGRNEQFF. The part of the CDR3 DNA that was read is TGTGCCAGCAGTGCAGGGGGCCGCAATGAG.

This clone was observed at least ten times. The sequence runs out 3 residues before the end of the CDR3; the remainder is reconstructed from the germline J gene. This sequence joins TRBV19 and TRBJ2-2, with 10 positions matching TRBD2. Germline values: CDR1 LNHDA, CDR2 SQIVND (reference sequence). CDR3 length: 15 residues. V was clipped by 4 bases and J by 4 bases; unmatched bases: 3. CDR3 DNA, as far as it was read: TGTGCCAGTAGTACTGCTAGCGGGGGCACCGGGGAG. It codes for CASSTASGGTGE. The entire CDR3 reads CASSTASGGTGELFF.

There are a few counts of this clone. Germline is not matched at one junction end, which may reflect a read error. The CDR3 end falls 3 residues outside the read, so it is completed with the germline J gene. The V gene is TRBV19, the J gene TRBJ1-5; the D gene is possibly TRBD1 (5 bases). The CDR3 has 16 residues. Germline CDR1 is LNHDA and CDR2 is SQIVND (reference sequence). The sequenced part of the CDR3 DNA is TGTGCCAGTAGTACACGGGGGAGTTATAGCAAGCAGCCC. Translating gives CASSTRGSYSKQP. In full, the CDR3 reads CASSTRGSYSKQPQHF.

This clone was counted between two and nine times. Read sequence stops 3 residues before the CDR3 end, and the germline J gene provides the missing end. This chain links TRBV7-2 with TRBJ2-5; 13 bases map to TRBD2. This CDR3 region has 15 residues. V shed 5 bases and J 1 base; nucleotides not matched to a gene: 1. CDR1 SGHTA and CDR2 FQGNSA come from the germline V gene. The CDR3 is CASSTSGGGQETQYF. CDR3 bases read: TGTGCCAGCAGCACTAGCGGGGGGGGCCAAGAGACC.

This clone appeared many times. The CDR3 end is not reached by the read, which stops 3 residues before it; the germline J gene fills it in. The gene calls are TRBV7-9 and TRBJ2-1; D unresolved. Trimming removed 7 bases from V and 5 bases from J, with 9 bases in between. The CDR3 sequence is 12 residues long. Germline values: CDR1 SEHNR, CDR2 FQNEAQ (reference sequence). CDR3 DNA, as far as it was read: TGTGCCAGCAACCACGGTAACAATGAG. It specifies CASNHGNNE. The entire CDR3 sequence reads CASNHGNNEQFF. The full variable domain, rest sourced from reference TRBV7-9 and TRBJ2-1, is DTGVSQNPRHKITKRGQNVTFRCDPISEHNRLYWYRQTLGQGPEFLTYFQNEAQLEKSRLLSDRFSAERPKGSFSTLEIQRTEQGDSAMYLCASNHGNNEQFFGPGTRLTVL.

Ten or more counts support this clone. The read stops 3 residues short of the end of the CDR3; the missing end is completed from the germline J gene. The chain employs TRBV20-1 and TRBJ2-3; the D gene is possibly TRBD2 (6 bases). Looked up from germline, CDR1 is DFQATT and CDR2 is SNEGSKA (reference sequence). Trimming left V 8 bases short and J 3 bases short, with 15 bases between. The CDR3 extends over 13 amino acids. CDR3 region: CSFWAGKTDTQYF. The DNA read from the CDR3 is TGCAGTTTTTGGGCGGGAAAAACAGATACG.

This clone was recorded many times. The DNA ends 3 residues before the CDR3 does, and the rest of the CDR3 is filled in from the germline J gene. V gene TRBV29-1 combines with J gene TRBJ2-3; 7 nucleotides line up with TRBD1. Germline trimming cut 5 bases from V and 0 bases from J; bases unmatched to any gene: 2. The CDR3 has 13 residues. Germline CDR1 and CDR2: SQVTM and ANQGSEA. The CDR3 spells CSVHRGSTDTQYF. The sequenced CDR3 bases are TGCAGCGTTCACAGGGGAAGCACAGATACG.

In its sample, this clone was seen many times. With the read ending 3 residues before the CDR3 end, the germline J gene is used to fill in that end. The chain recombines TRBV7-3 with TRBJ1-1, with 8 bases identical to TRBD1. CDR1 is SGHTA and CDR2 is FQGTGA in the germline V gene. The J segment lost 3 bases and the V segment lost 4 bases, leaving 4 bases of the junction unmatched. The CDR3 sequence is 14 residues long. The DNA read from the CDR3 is TGTGCCAGCAGCTCAACAGGGGGGGACACTGAA. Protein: CASSSTGGDTE. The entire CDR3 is CASSSTGGDTEAFF.

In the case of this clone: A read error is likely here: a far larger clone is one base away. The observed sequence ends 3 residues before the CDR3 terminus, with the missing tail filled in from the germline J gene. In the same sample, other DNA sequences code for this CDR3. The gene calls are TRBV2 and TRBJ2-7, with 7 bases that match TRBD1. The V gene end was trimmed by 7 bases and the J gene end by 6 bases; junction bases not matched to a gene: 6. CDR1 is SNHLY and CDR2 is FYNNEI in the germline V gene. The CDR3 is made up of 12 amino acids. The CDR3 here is CASNEGAIEQYF. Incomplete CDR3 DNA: TGTGCCAGCAACGAGGGGGCTATCGAG.

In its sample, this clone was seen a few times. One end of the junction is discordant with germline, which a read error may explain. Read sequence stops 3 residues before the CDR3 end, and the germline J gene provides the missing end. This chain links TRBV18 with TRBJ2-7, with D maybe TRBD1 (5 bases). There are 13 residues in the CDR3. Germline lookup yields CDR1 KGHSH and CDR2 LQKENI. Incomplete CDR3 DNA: TGTGTCAGCACGCAAAATGGGGCATACGAG. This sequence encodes CVSTQNGAYE. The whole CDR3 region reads CVSTQNGAYEQYF.

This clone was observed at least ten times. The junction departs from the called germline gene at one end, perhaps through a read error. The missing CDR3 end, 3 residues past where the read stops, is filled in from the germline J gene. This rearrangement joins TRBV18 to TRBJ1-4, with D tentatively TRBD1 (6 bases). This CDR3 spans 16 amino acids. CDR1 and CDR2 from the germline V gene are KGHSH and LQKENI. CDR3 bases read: TGTGCCAGCTCCCCACCGGTGGGGGCCCTTGATGAAAAA. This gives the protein CASSPPVGALDEK. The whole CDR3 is CASSPPVGALDEKLFF.

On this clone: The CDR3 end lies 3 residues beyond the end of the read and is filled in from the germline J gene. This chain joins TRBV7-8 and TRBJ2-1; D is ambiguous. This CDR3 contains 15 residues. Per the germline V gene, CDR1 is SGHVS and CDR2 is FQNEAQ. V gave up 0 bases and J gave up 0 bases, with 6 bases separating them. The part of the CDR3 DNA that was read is TGTGCCAGCAGCTTAGCGGTTAGCTCCTACAATGAG. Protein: CASSLAVSSYNE. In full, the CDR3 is CASSLAVSSYNEQFF.

This CDR3 is CASKVRTGGDLAKNIQYF. The sequenced CDR3 bases are TGTGCCAGTAAAGTCCGGACAGGGGGCGATCTAGCCAAAAACATT. The chain couples TRBV19 to TRBJ2-4; 11 positions match TRBD1. The read finishes 3 residues shy of the CDR3 end, and the germline J gene is used to complete it. The V and J ends lost 7 bases and 0 bases, in that order; junction bases with no gene match: 11. CDR1 and CDR2 from the germline V gene are LNHDA and SQIVND (reference sequence). The length of the CDR3 is 18 residues.

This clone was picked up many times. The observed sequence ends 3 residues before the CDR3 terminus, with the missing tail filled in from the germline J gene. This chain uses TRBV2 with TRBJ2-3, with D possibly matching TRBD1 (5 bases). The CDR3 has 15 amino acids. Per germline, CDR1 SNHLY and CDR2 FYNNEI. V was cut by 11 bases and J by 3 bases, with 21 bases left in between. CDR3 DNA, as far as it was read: TGTGCCTCCAATAGGGGAATTTATTCAACAGATACG. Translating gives CASNRGIYSTDT. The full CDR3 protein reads CASNRGIYSTDTQYF.

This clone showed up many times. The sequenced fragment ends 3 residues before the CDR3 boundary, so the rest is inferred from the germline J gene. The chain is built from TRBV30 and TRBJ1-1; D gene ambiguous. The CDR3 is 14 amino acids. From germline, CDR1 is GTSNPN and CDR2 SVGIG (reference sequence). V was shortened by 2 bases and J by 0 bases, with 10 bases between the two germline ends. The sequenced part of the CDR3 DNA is TGTGCCTGGAGTATACACCTCATGAACACTGAA. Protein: CAWSIHLMNTE. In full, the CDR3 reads CAWSIHLMNTEAFF.

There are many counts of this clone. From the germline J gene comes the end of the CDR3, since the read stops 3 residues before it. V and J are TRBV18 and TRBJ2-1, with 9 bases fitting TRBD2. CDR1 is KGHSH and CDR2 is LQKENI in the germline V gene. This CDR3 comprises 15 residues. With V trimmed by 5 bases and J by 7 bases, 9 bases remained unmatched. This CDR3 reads CASSAQSGRTNEQFF. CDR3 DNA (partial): TGTGCCAGCTCAGCCCAGAGCGGGAGGACTAATGAG.

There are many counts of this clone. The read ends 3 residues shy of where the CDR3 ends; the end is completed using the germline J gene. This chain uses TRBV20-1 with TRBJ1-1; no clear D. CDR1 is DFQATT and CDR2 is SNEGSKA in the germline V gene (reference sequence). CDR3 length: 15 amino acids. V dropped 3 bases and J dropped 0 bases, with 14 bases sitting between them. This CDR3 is CSASYGLIMNTEAFF. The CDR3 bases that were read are TGCAGTGCTAGTTACGGTTTAATCATGAACACTGAA.